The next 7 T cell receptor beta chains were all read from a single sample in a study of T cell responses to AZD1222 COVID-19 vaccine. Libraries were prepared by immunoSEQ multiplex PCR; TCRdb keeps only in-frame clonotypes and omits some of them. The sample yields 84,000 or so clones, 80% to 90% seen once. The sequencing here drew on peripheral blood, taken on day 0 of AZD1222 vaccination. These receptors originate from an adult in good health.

The CDR3 reads CASSEQGEQFF. In nucleotides, the CDR3 is TGTGCCAGCAGTGAACAGGGTGAGCAGTTCTTC. The chain carries TRBV6-1 and TRBJ2-1, with D perhaps matching TRBD1 (5 bases). CDR3 length: 11 residues. V dropped 2 bases and J dropped 9 bases, with 5 bases sitting between them. Germline V gene sequence: CDR1 MNHNS, CDR2 SASEGT.

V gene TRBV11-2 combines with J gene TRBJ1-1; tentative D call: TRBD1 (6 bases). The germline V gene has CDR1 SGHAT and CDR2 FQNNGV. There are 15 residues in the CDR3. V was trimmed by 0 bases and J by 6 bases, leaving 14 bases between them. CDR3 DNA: TGTGCCAGCAGCTTAGAAGGAAGGGGGAGCGCTGAAGCTTTCTTT. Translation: CASSLEGRGSAEAFF.

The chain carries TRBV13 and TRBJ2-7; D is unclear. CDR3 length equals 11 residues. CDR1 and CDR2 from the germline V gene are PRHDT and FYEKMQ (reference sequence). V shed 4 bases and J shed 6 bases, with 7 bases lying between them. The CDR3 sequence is CASSSTSEQYF. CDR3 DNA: TGTGCCAGCAGCTCAACCAGCGAGCAGTACTTC.

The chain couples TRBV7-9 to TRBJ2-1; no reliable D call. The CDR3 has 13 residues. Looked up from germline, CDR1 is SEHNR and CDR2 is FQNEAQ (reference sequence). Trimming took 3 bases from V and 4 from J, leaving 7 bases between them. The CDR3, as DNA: TGTGCCAGCAGCTTCTCCCATTACAATGAGCAGTTCTTC. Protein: CASSFSHYNEQFF.

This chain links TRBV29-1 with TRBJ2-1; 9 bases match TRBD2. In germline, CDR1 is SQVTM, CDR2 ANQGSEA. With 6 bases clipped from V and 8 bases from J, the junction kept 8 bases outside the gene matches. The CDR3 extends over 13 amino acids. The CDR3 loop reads CSVDRAGGYEQFF. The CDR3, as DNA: TGCAGCGTCGATCGGGCGGGAGGGTATGAGCAGTTCTTC.

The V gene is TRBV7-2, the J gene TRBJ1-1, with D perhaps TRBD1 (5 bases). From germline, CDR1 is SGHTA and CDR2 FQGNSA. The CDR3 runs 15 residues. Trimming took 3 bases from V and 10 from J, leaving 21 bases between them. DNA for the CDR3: TGTGCCAGCAGCTTCGCTGGGACGCCAGAACGGAGAGCTTTCTTT. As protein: CASSFAGTPERRAFF.

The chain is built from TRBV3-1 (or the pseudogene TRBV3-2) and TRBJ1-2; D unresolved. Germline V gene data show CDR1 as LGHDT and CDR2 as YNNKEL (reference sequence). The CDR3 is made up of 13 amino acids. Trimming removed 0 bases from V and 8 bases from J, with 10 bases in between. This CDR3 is CASSQEGRLGYTF. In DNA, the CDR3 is TGTGCCAGCAGCCAAGAAGGACGGTTAGGCTACACCTTC.